A selection of T cell receptor beta chains follows, all from one sample in a study of blood T cells in healthy people across ages. A single record per CDR3 protein comes from TCRdb applying MiXCR to the 5' RACE reads. Among about 1,800,000 distinct CDR3 sequences, roughly 30% were seen once, and the ten largest hold less than 9.5%. Sequencing was done on a sample of blood. Receptors originate from a woman younger than 45 in good health. The CDR3 runs from the conserved cysteine through the conserved F or W. Each record gives: D gene, clone size, V gene, CDR3 length, J gene, CDR3 DNA, CDR3 protein. The D gene is left open where the match is weak. Size tells how often a clone was seen (once, few, many) or the class of an expanded clone, and some rows leave it out.

>.|.|TRBV6-5|18|TRBJ2-3
TGTGCCAGCAGTTACTCGAGGAATACAGGGAACATTGGGGATACGCAGTATTTT
CASSYSRNTGNIGDTQYF
>TRBD1|.|TRBV29-1|13|TRBJ2-7
TGCAGCATCAGGACAGGGGCCCCCTACGAGCAGTACTTC
CSIRTGAPYEQYF
>TRBD2|.|TRBV29-1|16|TRBJ2-4
TGCAGCGTTATTCTAGCGGGAGCGAGTTCCAAAAACATTCAGTACTTC
CSVILAGASSKNIQYF
>.|.|TRBV28|15|TRBJ1-5
TGTGCCAGCAGTTTTGTCCGAGCCAGCAATCAGCCCCAGCATTTT
CASSFVRASNQPQHF
>.|many|TRBV29-1|15|TRBJ2-7
TGCAGCGTTGAACTCCCGGGGACGTTAACCTACGAGCAGTACTTC
CSVELPGTLTYEQYF
>TRBD2|.|TRBV20-1|14|TRBJ2-5
TGCAGTGCTCGCCTCCACCGGGGGGAAGAGACCCAGTACTTC
CSARLHRGEETQYF
>.|.|TRBV10-2|14|TRBJ1-5
TGCGCCAGCAGTGAGTCGAGGACCCGGCAGCCCCAGCATTTT
CASSESRTRQPQHF
>TRBD2|many|TRBV6-2/TRBV6-3|16|TRBJ2-5
TGTGCCAGCAGGTTCGGCGGGGGGTCTCCCCAAGAGACCCAGTACTTC
CASRFGGGSPQETQYF
>.|many|TRBV4-3|15|TRBJ1-2
TGCGCCAGCAGCCAAGACCGGCAGGCCCGAGGGGGCTACACCTTC
CASSQDRQARGGYTF
>TRBD1|few|TRBV7-2|14|TRBJ2-3
TGTGCCAGCAGCCAGACAGGGGCAACAGATACGCAGTATTTT
CASSQTGATDTQYF
>.|few|TRBV5-1|14|TRBJ2-7
TGCGCCAGCAGCTTGTTTCAGGGATCCTACGAGCAGTACTTC
CASSLFQGSYEQYF
>TRBD1|few|TRBV7-9|13|TRBJ2-5
TGTGCCAGAGCATCCGGGACAGGAGAGACCCAGTACTTC
CARASGTGETQYF
>.|many|TRBV5-1|14|TRBJ2-6
TGTGCCAGCAGTTCAGGGCCTGGGGCCAACGTCCTGACTTTC
CASSSGPGANVLTF
>TRBD2|few|TRBV7-3|16|TRBJ2-3
TGTGCCAGCAGCCATGAAAGCGGGGGGAGGACAGATACGCAGTATTTT
CASSHESGGRTDTQYF
>.|.|TRBV7-3|15|TRBJ2-3
TGTGCCAGCAGCCCGACGGGGAGAGGCGCAGATACGCAGTATTTT
CASSPTGRGADTQYF
>TRBD1|many|TRBV20-1|13|TRBJ2-5
TGCAGTGCGGGAGAGGGGGCGCATGAGACCCAGTACTTC
CSAGEGAHETQYF
>.|few|TRBV28|13|TRBJ2-1
TGTGCCACGGGGCGGGGGCAAAAAAATGAGCAGTTCTTC
CATGRGQKNEQFF
>TRBD1|few|TRBV9|15|TRBJ2-3
TGTGCCAGCAGCGTAGATCAGGGGGGCACAGATACGCAGTATTTT
CASSVDQGGTDTQYF
>.|.|TRBV6-6|13|TRBJ2-1
TGTGCCGGCAGTTATGAGGCCGCGCGTGAGCAGTTCTTC
CAGSYEAAREQFF
>TRBD1|few|TRBV28|15|TRBJ2-5
TGTGCCAGCAGTGGCGGACAGGTAGCTCAAGAGACCCAGTACTTC
CASSGGQVAQETQYF
>.|.|TRBV12-3/TRBV12-4|15|TRBJ2-7
TGTGCCAGCAGTCGAGGGGGGACCCGATACTCCGAGCAGTACTTC
CASSRGGTRYSEQYF
>.|few|TRBV7-2|15|TRBJ2-7
TGTGCCAGCAGCCCTCGGACAGAACCCTCCTACGAGCAGTACTTC
CASSPRTEPSYEQYF
>TRBD1|few|TRBV5-1|16|TRBJ2-2
TGCGCCAGCAGCGCGAACAGGGGAGTAGGTACCGGGGAGCTGTTTTTT
CASSANRGVGTGELFF
>TRBD1|.|TRBV12-3/TRBV12-4|13|TRBJ1-1
TGTGCCAGCAGTTCTCGGAGGACAGGTACAGCTTTCTTT
CASSSRRTGTAFF
>TRBD2|.|TRBV18|14|TRBJ2-4
TGTGCCAGCTCACCAGGGACTAGCGTTGGTGAGCAGTACTTC
CASSPGTSVGEQYF
>.|.|TRBV7-9|14|TRBJ2-5
TGTGCCAGCAGCTCTATATACCGACGGGAGACCCAGTACTTC
CASSSIYRRETQYF
>.|.|TRBV5-1|15|TRBJ2-6
TGCGCCAGCAGCTTGGCGGGAACTGGGGCCGACGTCCTGACTTTC
CASSLAGTGADVLTF
>TRBD2|.|TRBV5-1|14|TRBJ2-1
TGCGCCAGCAGCTTGGCCGGGAGGGTAGGGGAGCAGTTCTTC
CASSLAGRVGEQFF
>.|many|TRBV5-1|13|TRBJ2-1
TGCGCCAGCAGCTTGGCCTGGGGCAATGAGCAGTTCTTC
CASSLAWGNEQFF
>TRBD2|.|TRBV20-1|16|TRBJ2-7
TGCAGTGCTAGAGGGAATAGCGGGGCCCACTCCTACGAGCAGTACTTC
CSARGNSGAHSYEQYF
>TRBD2|few|TRBV30|14|TRBJ2-3
TGTGCCTGCCACGGACTAGCGGGGACAGATACGCAGTATTTT
CACHGLAGTDTQYF
>TRBD1|many|TRBV29-1|13|TRBJ2-7
TGCAGCGTTGCTTGGGACAGGGATTACGAGCAGTACTTC
CSVAWDRDYEQYF
>TRBD1|.|TRBV5-1|15|TRBJ1-3
TGCGCCAGCAGCTTGGAAGGGACAGCTGGAAACACCATATATTTT
CASSLEGTAGNTIYF
>TRBD1|.|TRBV20-1|14|TRBJ1-2
TGCAGTGCTAGGGTCGGGACAGGTAGCTATGGCTACACCTTC
CSARVGTGSYGYTF
>TRBD2|.|TRBV7-2|18|TRBJ2-1
TGTGCCAGCAGCCCAGGACTAGCGGCCGATAGAATTACCAATGAGCAGTTCTTC
CASSPGLAADRITNEQFF
>TRBD2|few|TRBV28|17|TRBJ2-1
TGTGCCAGCAGTTTATGGACTAGCGGGGGGTTTAACAATGAGCAGTTCTTC
CASSLWTSGGFNNEQFF
>.|.|TRBV3-1|15|TRBJ1-1
TGTGCCAGCAGCCAAGGGGGGGGGAGGAACACTGAAGCTTTCTTT
CASSQGGGRNTEAFF
>TRBD1|.|TRBV10-3|15|TRBJ1-5
TGTGCCATCAGCCAGGGGGCAGGGCGGACTCAGCCCCAGCATTTT
CAISQGAGRTQPQHF
>TRBD2|many|TRBV29-1|13|TRBJ2-7
TGCAGCGGAGGGACTAGCGGACCCTACGAGCAGTACTTC
CSGGTSGPYEQYF
>TRBD1|.|TRBV20-1|17|TRBJ2-1
TGCAGTGCTCGTCTACCTGGACAGGGGGCATGGTACAATGAGCAGTTCTTC
CSARLPGQGAWYNEQFF
>.|many|TRBV7-2|15|TRBJ2-7
TGTGCCAGCAGCCCCCCAGGGTCAAGGGCCTACGAGCAGTACTTC
CASSPPGSRAYEQYF